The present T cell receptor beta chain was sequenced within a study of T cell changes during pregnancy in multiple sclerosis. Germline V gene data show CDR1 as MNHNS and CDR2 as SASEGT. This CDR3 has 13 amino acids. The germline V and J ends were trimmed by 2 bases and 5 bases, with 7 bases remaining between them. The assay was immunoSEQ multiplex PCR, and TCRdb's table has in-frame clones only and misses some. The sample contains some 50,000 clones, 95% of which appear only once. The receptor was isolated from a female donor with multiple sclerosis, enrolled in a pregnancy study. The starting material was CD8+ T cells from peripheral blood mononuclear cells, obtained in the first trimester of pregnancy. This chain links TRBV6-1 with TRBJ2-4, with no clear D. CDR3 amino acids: CASSEWAENIQYF. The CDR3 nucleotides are TGTGCCAGCAGTGAATGGGCAGAAAACATTCAGTACTTC.